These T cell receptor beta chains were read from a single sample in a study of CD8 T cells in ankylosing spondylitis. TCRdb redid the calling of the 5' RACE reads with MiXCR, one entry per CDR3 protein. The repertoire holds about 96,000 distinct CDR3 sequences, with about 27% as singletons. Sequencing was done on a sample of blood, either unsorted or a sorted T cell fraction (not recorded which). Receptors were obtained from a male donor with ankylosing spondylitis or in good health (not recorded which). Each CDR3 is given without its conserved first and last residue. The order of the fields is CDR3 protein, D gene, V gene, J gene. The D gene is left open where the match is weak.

CDR3aa: ASFRDRGINNEQF
d_gene: TRBD1
v_gene: TRBV5-1
j_gene: TRBJ2-1

CDR3aa: ASSQSYEQY
d_gene: -
v_gene: TRBV3-1
j_gene: TRBJ2-7

CDR3aa: ASSLIQNEQF
d_gene: -
v_gene: TRBV5-1
j_gene: TRBJ2-1

CDR3aa: ASSLGGQGNTEAF
d_gene: TRBD1
v_gene: TRBV5-1
j_gene: TRBJ1-1

CDR3aa: ASSSEPYYEQY
d_gene: -
v_gene: TRBV5-1
j_gene: TRBJ2-7

CDR3aa: SARDLRIRSGYT
d_gene: -
v_gene: TRBV20-1
j_gene: TRBJ1-2

CDR3aa: ASSLSRVLTEAF
d_gene: -
v_gene: TRBV7-2
j_gene: TRBJ1-1

CDR3aa: SVRNNNYGYT
d_gene: -
v_gene: TRBV29-1
j_gene: TRBJ1-2

CDR3aa: ASSLEGTHTEAF
d_gene: -
v_gene: TRBV12-3/TRBV12-4
j_gene: TRBJ1-1

CDR3aa: ASSQDTGLSGEAF
d_gene: -
v_gene: TRBV4-2
j_gene: TRBJ1-1

CDR3aa: ASSWGTSGTTYEQY
d_gene: TRBD2
v_gene: TRBV5-1
j_gene: TRBJ2-7

CDR3aa: SATDNAGYT
d_gene: -
v_gene: TRBV20-1
j_gene: TRBJ1-2

CDR3aa: ATSRVSQTLSGNTIY
d_gene: -
v_gene: TRBV15
j_gene: TRBJ1-3

CDR3aa: SVEGNNEKLF
d_gene: -
v_gene: TRBV29-1
j_gene: TRBJ1-4

CDR3aa: ASIRQGIAEAF
d_gene: TRBD1
v_gene: TRBV6-1
j_gene: TRBJ1-1

CDR3aa: AIRQTGTTYEQY
d_gene: TRBD1
v_gene: TRBV10-3
j_gene: TRBJ2-7

CDR3aa: SVRDNSGTGSEQY
d_gene: TRBD1
v_gene: TRBV29-1
j_gene: TRBJ2-7

CDR3aa: AIKGRTSTDTQY
d_gene: -
v_gene: TRBV10-3
j_gene: TRBJ2-3

CDR3aa: ASRAGQGVGVYT
d_gene: TRBD1
v_gene: TRBV27
j_gene: TRBJ1-2

CDR3aa: AIGTGLTDGYT
d_gene: TRBD1
v_gene: TRBV10-3
j_gene: TRBJ1-2

CDR3aa: ASSMTQNTEAF
d_gene: -
v_gene: TRBV19
j_gene: TRBJ1-1

CDR3aa: ASSTDSSYNSPLH
d_gene: -
v_gene: TRBV6-1
j_gene: TRBJ1-6

CDR3aa: ASSPIESRSGNTIY
d_gene: -
v_gene: TRBV5-1
j_gene: TRBJ1-3

CDR3aa: SADGLAGSSYEQY
d_gene: TRBD2
v_gene: TRBV20-1
j_gene: TRBJ2-7

CDR3aa: ASSSREETQY
d_gene: -
v_gene: TRBV12-3/TRBV12-4
j_gene: TRBJ2-5

CDR3aa: ASTRAAGGGTEAF
d_gene: -
v_gene: TRBV2
j_gene: TRBJ1-1

CDR3aa: ASSLEGRSYNEQF
d_gene: -
v_gene: TRBV5-1
j_gene: TRBJ2-1

CDR3aa: SASTTGYGETQY
d_gene: -
v_gene: TRBV20-1
j_gene: TRBJ2-5